This T cell receptor (beta chain) was recovered during a study of cytomegalovirus exposure and HLA in healthy donors. Study-level findings and limits: Relative to equally common others, HLA-associated TCR beta chains showed greater clonal expansion in a later analysis.

Nominally healthy donors provided the samples, though records likely missed some immune exposures. The germline V gene has CDR1 SGHTA and CDR2 FQGTGA. The CDR3 runs 13 residues. The V and J ends lost 4 bases and 9 bases respectively, with 15 bases between them. A word on this clone: Its antigen is still unknown.

Amplification used 60 Vbeta primers and 13 Jbeta primers. Method: immunoSEQ multiplex PCR; TCRdb's copy keeps in-frame clones and lacks some. The sample includes some 70,000 clones, around 66% seen only once; the top ten take around 15%. This TCR derives from a male donor in good health and CMV-seropositive. The specimen was PBMCs. The rearrangement links TRBV7-3 to TRBJ1-2; possible D gene TRBD1, 5 bases. The CDR3 DNA is TGTGCCAGCAGCTCCGGGACTGAAAGTCGCTACACCTTC. Protein: CASSSGTESRYTF. The entire variable domain, with the rest obtained from reference TRBV7-3 and TRBJ1-2, is as follows: GAGVSQTPSNKVTEKGKYVELRCDPISGHTALYWYRQSLGQGPEFLIYFQGTGAADDSGLPNDRFFAVRPEGSVSTLKIQRTERGDSAVYLCASSSGTESRYTFGSGTRLTVV.